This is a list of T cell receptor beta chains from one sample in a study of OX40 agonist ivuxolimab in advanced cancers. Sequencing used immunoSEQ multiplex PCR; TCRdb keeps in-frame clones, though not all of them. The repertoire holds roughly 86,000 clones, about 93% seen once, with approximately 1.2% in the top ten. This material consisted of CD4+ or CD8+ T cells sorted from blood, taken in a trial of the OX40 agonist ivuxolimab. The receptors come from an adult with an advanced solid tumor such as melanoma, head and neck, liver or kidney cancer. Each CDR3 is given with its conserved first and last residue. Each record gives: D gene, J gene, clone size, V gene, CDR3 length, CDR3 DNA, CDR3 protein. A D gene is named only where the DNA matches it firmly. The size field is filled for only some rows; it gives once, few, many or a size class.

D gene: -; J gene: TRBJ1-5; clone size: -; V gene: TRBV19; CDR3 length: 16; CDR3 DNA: TGTGCCAGTAGTAGCCAGGGATCTTATAGCAATCAGCCCCAGCATTTT; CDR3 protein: CASSSQGSYSNQPQHF
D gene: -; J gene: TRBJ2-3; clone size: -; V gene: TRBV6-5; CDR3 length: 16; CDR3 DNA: TGTGCCAGCAGTTACGCCACCCCAGAGGTTTGGGATACGCAGTATTTT; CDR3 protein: CASSYATPEVWDTQYF
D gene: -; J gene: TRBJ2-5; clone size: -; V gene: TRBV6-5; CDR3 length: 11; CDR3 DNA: TGTGCCAGCCGTCGACGAGAGACCCAGTACTTC; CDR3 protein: CASRRRETQYF
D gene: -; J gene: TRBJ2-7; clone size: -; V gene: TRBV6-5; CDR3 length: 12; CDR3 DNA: TGTGCCAGCAGGGGACTTAAGTACGAGCAGTACTTC; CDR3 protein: CASRGLKYEQYF
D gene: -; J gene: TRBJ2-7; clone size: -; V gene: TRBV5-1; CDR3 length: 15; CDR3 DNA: TGCGCCAGCAGCGCAGGACAGCCGAGCTCCTACGAGCAGTACTTC; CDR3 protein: CASSAGQPSSYEQYF
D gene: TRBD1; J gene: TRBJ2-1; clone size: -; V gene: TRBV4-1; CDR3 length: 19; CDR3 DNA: TGCGCCAGCAGCCAAGAAAGCCTAAATTTCCGGACAGGGAACAATGAGCAGTTCTTC; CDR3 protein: CASSQESLNFRTGNNEQFF
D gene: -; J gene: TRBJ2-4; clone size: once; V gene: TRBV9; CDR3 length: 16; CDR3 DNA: TGTGCCAGCAGCGCCGCAGGGGGACTAGCCAAAAACATTCAGTACTTC; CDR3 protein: CASSAAGGLAKNIQYF
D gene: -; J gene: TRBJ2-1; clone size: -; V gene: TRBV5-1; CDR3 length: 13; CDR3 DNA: TGCGCCAGCAGCTTAAATTTGGGGAATGAGCAGTTCTTC; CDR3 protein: CASSLNLGNEQFF
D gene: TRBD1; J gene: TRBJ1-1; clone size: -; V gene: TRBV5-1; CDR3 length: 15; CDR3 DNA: TGCGCCAGCAGTTCCGGGACAGTTATGAACACTGAAGCTTTCTTT; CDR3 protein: CASSSGTVMNTEAFF
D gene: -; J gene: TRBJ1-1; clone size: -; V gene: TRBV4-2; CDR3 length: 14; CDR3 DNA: TGTGCCAGCAGCCAAGAATTCTCCAACACTGAAGCTTTCTTT; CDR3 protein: CASSQEFSNTEAFF
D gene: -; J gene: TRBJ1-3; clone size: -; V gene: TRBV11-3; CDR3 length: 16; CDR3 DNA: TGTGCCAGCAGCTTTAGTTCGGGCACCGAAAGAAACACCATATATTTT; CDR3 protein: CASSFSSGTERNTIYF
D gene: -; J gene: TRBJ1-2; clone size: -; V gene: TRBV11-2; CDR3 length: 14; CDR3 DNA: TGTGCCAGCAGCTTAGATGGTGACAGGTCTGGCTACACCTTC; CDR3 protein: CASSLDGDRSGYTF
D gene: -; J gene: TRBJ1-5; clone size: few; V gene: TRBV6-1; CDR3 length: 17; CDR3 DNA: TGTGCCAGCAGTGAAAGGAATCAGGGGAGTGGCAATCAGCCCCAGCATTTT; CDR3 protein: CASSERNQGSGNQPQHF
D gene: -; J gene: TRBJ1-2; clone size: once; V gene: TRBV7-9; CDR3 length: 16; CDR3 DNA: TGTGCCAGCAGCTTAGCCGGGACGCCCCGGAACGATGGCTACACCTTC; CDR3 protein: CASSLAGTPRNDGYTF
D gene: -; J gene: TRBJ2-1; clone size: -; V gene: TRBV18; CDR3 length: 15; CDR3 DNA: TGTGCCAGCTCACCGCCACCAATGGGGGTAGGTGAGCAGTTCTTC; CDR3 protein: CASSPPPMGVGEQFF
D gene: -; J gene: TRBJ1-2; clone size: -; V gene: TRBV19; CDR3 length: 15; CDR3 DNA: TGTGCCAGTAGTATAGAGGCTGCGGACACGGGTGGCTACACCTTC; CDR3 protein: CASSIEAADTGGYTF
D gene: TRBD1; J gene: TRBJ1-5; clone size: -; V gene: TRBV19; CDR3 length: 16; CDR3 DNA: TGTGCCAGTAGTCCCCACTCCCGGGACAGGGATAAGCCCCAGCATTTT; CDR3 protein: CASSPHSRDRDKPQHF
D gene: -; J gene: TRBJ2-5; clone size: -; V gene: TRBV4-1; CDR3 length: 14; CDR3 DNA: TGCGCCAGCAGCCCGATATTGAGAGAGGGGACCCAGTACTTC; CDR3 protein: CASSPILREGTQYF
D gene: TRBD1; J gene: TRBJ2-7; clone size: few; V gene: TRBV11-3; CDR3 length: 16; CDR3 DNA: TGTGCCAGCAGCTCCGGGACAGGGGTGAGCTCCTACGAGCAGTACTTC; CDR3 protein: CASSSGTGVSSYEQYF
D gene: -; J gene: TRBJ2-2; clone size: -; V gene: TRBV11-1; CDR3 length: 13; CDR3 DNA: TGTGCCAGCAGCTACCGGGTCGCCGGGGAGCTGTTTTTT; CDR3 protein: CASSYRVAGELFF
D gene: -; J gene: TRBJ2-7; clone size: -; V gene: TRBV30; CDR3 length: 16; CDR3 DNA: TGTGCCTGGAGGGGTGGACGGGGAACTTTTTCCTACGAGCAGTACTTC; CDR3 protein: CAWRGGRGTFSYEQYF
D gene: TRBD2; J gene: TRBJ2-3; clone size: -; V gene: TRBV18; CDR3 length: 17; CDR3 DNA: TGTGCCAGCTCACCAGTACTTCTAGCGGGGAGCACAGATACGCAGTATTTT; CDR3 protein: CASSPVLLAGSTDTQYF
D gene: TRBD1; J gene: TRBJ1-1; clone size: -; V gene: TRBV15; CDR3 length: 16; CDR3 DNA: TGTGCCACCAGCACTCACCGGGACAGGGCGAACACTGAAGCTTTCTTT; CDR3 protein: CATSTHRDRANTEAFF
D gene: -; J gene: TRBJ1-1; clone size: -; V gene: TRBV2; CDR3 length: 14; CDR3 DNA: TGTGCCAGCAGTGGTGGGACCCCTGACACTGAAGCTTTCTTT; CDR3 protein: CASSGGTPDTEAFF
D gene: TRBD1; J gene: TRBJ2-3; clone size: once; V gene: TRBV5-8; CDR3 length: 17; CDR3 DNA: TGTGCCAGCAGCTTAGGGACAGAGGGTAACGGCGCAGATACGCAGTATTTT; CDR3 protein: CASSLGTEGNGADTQYF
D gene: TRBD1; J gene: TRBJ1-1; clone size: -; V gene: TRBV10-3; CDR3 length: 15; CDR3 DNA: TGTGCCATCAGAGATCCGGACAGGGGAAACACTGAAGCTTTCTTT; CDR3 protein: CAIRDPDRGNTEAFF
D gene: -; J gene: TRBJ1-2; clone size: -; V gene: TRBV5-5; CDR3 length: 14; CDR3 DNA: TGTGCCAGCAGCCCTTGGCCCCCAGGTTATGGCTACACCTTC; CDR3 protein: CASSPWPPGYGYTF
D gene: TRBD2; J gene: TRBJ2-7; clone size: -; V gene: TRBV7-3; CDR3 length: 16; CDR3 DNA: TGTGCCAGCAGCTTAAGTCTAGCGGGTCTCTCCTACGAGCAGTACTTC; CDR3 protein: CASSLSLAGLSYEQYF
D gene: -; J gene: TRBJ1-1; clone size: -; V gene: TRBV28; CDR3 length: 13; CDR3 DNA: TGTGCCAGCAGTATACAACTAAACACTGAAGCTTTCTTT; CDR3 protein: CASSIQLNTEAFF
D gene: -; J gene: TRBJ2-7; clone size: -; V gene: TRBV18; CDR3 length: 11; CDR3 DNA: TGTGCCAGCTCAACGGGGTACGAGCAGTACTTC; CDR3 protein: CASSTGYEQYF
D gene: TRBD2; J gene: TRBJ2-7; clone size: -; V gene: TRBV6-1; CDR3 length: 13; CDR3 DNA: TGTGCCAGCAGGTACGGGACTACCTACGAGCAGTACTTC; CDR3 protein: CASRYGTTYEQYF
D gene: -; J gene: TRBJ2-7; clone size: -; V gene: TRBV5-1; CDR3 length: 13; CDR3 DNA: TGCGCCAGCAGCAGGGCAGGAGCCTACGAGCAGTACTTC; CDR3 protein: CASSRAGAYEQYF
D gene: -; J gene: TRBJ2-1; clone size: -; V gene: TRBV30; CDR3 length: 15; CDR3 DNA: TGTGCCTGGAGTGGTGAGGCCACTCTGGACAATGAGCAGTTCTTC; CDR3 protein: CAWSGEATLDNEQFF
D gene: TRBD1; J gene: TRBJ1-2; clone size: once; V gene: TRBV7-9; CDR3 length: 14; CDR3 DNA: TGTGCCAGCAGCTTCACAGGGGGCAACTATGGCTACACCTTC; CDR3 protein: CASSFTGGNYGYTF
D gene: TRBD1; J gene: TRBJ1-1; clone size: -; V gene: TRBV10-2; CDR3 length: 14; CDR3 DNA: TGCGCCAGCAGAAGACAGGGCATGAACACTGAAGCTTTCTTT; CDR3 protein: CASRRQGMNTEAFF
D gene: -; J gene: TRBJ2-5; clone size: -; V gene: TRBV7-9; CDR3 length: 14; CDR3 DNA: TGTGCCAGCGGGGGTTTGGGACGTTTGGAGACCCAGTACTTC; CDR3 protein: CASGGLGRLETQYF
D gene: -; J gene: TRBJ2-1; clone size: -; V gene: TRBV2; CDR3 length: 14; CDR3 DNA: TGTGCCAGCAGCAGGGGACGGGATCTGGGTGAGCAGTTCTTC; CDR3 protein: CASSRGRDLGEQFF
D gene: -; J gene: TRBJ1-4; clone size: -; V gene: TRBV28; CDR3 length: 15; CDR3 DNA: TGTGCCAGCAGCTTAGCAGGGACAACTAATGAAAAACTGTTTTTT; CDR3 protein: CASSLAGTTNEKLFF
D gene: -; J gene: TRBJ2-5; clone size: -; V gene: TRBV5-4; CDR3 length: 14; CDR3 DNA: TGTGCCAGCAGCTTGGCCGGGAAGGGAGAGACCCAGTACTTC; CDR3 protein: CASSLAGKGETQYF
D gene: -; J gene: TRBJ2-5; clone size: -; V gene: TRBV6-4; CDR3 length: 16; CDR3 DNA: TGTGCCAGCGACAGCTCAGGGGAGGCACGGTGGGAGACCCAGTACTTC; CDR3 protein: CASDSSGEARWETQYF
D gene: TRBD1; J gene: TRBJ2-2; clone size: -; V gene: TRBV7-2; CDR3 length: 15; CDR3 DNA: TGTGCCAGCAGTCCGATGACAGGGGGCACCGGGGAGCTGTTTTTT; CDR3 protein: CASSPMTGGTGELFF
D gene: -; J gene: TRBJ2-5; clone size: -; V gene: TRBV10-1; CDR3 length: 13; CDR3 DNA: TGCGCCAGCAGTGCGGGCAGGCTGGAGACCCAGTACTTC; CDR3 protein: CASSAGRLETQYF
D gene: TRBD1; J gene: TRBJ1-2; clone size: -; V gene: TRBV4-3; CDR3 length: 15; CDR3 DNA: TGCGCCAGCAGCCGAACACAGGGGCTTGACTATGGCTACACCTTC; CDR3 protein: CASSRTQGLDYGYTF
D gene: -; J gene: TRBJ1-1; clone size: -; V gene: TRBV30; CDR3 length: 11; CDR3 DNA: TGTGCCTGGTGGGGGAACACTGAAGCTTTCTTT; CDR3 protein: CAWWGNTEAFF
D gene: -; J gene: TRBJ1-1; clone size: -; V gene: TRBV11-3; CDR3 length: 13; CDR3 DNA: TGTGCCAGCAGCTTAGGACAGAGAACTGAAGCTTTCTTT; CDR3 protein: CASSLGQRTEAFF
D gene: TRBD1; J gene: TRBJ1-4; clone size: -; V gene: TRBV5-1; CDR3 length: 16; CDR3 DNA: TGCGCCAGCAGCCTTGGGCTGGGGACAGGGGTTGAAAAACTGTTTTTT; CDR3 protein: CASSLGLGTGVEKLFF
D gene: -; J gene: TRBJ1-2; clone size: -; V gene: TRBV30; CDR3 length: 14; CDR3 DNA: TGTGCCTGGAGTGTACGGGTCGCCTCGGGGGGCTACACCTTC; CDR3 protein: CAWSVRVASGGYTF